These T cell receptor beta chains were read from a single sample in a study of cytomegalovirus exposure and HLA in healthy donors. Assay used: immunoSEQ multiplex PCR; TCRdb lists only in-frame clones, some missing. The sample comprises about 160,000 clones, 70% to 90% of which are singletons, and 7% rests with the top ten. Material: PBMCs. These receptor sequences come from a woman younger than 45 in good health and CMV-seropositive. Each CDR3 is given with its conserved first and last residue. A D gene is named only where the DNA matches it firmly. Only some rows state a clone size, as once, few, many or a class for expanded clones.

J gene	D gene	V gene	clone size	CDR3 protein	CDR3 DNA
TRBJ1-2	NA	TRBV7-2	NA	CASSPSLNLNYGYTF	TGTGCCAGCAGCCCCTCCCTGAACCTAAACTATGGCTACACCTTC
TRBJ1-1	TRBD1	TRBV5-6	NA	CASSYRDRNTEAFF	TGTGCCAGCAGCTATCGGGACAGGAACACTGAAGCTTTCTTT
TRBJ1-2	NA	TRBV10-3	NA	CAIRGEGPRGYTF	TGTGCCATCAGGGGTGAGGGTCCTAGGGGCTACACCTTC
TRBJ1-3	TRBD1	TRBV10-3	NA	CAISEGGGSITRNTIYF	TGTGCCATCAGTGAAGGAGGGGGCTCCATAACGAGAAACACCATATATTTT
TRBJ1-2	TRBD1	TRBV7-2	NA	CASSGLGDRGRGYTF	TGTGCCAGCAGCGGGCTGGGGGACAGGGGTCGTGGCTACACCTTC
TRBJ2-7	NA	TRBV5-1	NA	CASSLVTGTYEQYF	TGCGCCAGCAGCTTGGTCACGGGAACCTACGAGCAGTACTTC
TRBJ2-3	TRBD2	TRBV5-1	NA	CASRRGLAGGADTQYF	TGCGCCAGCAGACGGGGACTAGCGGGGGGAGCAGATACGCAGTATTTT
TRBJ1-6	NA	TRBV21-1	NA	CASSSRTGRNSPLHF	TGTGCCAGCAGCTCAAGGACAGGGCGGAATTCACCCCTCCACTTT
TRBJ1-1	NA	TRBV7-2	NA	CASSPRGGYAEAFF	TGTGCCAGCAGCCCTCGAGGGGGATATGCTGAAGCTTTCTTT
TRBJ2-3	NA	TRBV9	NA	CASSVGDTQYF	TGTGCCAGCAGCGTCGGGGATACGCAGTATTTT
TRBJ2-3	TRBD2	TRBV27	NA	CASSLGSSGKMQYF	TGTGCCAGCAGTTTAGGGTCTAGCGGGAAGATGCAGTATTTT
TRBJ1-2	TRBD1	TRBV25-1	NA	CASSEYLAGTGYGYTF	TGTGCCAGCAGTGAATATCTGGCGGGGACAGGCTATGGCTACACCTTC
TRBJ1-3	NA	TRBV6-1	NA	CASSVGQSSGNTIYF	TGTGCCAGCAGTGTCGGACAGAGCTCTGGAAACACCATATATTTT
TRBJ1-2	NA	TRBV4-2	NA	CASSRGTVDSHNYGYTF	TGTGCCAGCAGCCGCGGGACTGTCGACTCCCATAACTATGGCTACACCTTC
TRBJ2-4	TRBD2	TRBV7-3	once	CASSRFQLAGDLLAKNIQYF	TGTGCCAGCAGCAGATTCCAGCTAGCGGGAGACCTACTAGCCAAAAACATTCAGTACTTC
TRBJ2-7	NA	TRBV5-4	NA	CASSLQGESLYF	TGTGCCAGCAGCTTGCAGGGCGAAAGCCTGTACTTC
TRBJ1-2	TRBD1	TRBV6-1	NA	CASSERTGVRYGYTF	TGTGCCAGCAGTGAAAGGACAGGGGTACGGTATGGCTACACCTTC
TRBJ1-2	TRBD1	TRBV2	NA	CATLQGAGYGYTF	TGTGCAACGCTTCAGGGGGCAGGGTATGGCTACACCTTC
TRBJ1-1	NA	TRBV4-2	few	CASSQGLEGDTEAFF	TGTGCCAGCAGCCAAGGCCTAGAGGGGGACACTGAAGCTTTCTTT
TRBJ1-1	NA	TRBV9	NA	CASSVLPGVEAFF	TGTGCCAGCAGCGTCCTTCCCGGGGTTGAAGCTTTCTTT
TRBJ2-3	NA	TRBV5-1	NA	CASSGGAGADTQYF	TGCGCCAGCAGCGGGGGGGCAGGGGCAGATACGCAGTATTTT
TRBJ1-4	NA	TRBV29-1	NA	CSATGRGEKLFF	TGCAGCGCCACAGGGAGGGGTGAAAAACTGTTTTTT
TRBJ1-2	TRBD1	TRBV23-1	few	CASSHIRGQGIIYGYTF	TGCGCCAGCAGTCACATAAGGGGACAGGGGATTATCTATGGCTACACCTTC
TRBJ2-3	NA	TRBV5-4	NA	CASSLERFRNTQYF	TGTGCCAGCAGCTTGGAGCGCTTTCGGAATACGCAGTATTTT
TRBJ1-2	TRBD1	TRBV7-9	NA	CASSLQARGPGYTF	TGTGCCAGCAGCTTACAGGCCAGGGGGCCTGGCTACACCTTC
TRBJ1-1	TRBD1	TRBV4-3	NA	CASSQRTGSFLAFF	TGCGCCAGCAGCCAGAGGACAGGGAGCTTTTTAGCTTTCTTT
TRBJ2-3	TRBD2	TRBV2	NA	CASRLPGLAGGGTDTQYF	TGTGCCAGCAGGTTACCGGGACTAGCGGGGGGAGGGACAGATACGCAGTATTTT
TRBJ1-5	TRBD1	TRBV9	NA	CASSDGTGGQPQHF	TGTGCCAGCAGCGATGGGACAGGGGGACAGCCCCAGCATTTT
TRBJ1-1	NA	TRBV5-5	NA	CASSSGPMNTEAFF	TGTGCCAGCAGCTCGGGTCCTATGAACACTGAAGCTTTCTTT
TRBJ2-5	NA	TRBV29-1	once	CSVIRGSGETQYF	TGCAGCGTTATAAGGGGGTCAGGAGAGACCCAGTACTTC
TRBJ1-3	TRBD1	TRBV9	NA	CASSVALGTGASSGNTIYF	TGTGCCAGCAGCGTAGCTTTGGGGACAGGGGCGAGCTCTGGAAACACCATATATTTT